This TCR beta chain stems from a study of identical twins. Template switching added a universal primer site; cDNA carried unique molecular identifiers. Each CDR3 protein gets one entry after TCRdb re-called the 5' RACE reads with MiXCR. The sample has 1.5 million to 2 million distinct CDR3 sequences, around 29% seen once. No donor was unhealthy or non-Caucasian. V shed 1 base and J shed 5 bases, with 12 bases lying between them. The CDR3 covers 15 residues. CDR1 is SEHNR and CDR2 is FQNEAQ in the germline V gene (reference sequence). Findings and limits, study-wide: Findings depended on cross-sectional statistics rather than tracking the same donors. Modeled out-of-frame TCR alpha sharing in monozygotic twins fell below observed levels.

This clonotype has just a few counts. Antigen specificity is unknown. This chain links TRBV7-9 with TRBJ1-5; D may be TRBD1 (6 bases). The receptor was derived from a newborn girl in good health. Material for sequencing was cord blood. In nucleotides, the CDR3 is TGTGCCAGCAGCTTAGGAGCAGGGGCGTATCAGCCCCAGCATTTT. Amino acids: CASSLGAGAYQPQHF. Using reference TRBV7-9 and TRBJ1-5 for the parts outside the CDR3, the full variable domain is DTGVSQNPRHKITKRGQNVTFRCDPISEHNRLYWYRQTLGQGPEFLTYFQNEAQLEKSRLLSDRFSAERPKGSFSTLEIQRTEQGDSAMYLCASSLGAGAYQPQHFGDGTRLSIL.